The 27 T cell receptor beta chains reported below all come from one sample, sequenced in a study of neurological immune-mediated disorders. TCRdb re-called the 5' RACE reads with MiXCR, one entry per CDR3 protein. The sample lists tens of thousands of distinct CDR3 sequences, 2.5% to 3% seen once, with more than 0.95% in the top ten. The sample taken for sequencing was PBMCs. The receptors were sampled from a woman between 25 and 40 years old with multiple sclerosis.

Many counts were recorded for this clonotype. The chain links TRBV29-1 to TRBJ2-6, with D unresolved. V was trimmed by 3 bases and J by 0 bases, leaving 3 bases between them. CDR3 size: 13 residues. Germline lookup yields CDR1 SQVTM and CDR2 ANQGSEA. The CDR3 reads CSVEDSGANVLTF. CDR3 coding DNA: TGCAGCGTTGAGGACTCTGGGGCCAACGTCCTGACTTTC.

This clonotype has at least ten counts. This chain connects TRBV29-1 to TRBJ2-7; D is tentatively TRBD1 or TRBD2 (5 bases each). Trimming took 3 bases from V and 2 from J, leaving 11 bases between them. This CDR3 is 13 amino acids long. Germline values: CDR1 SQVTM, CDR2 ANQGSEA. The CDR3 sequence is CSVEGREPYEQYF. DNA for the CDR3: TGCAGCGTTGAGGGCAGGGAGCCCTACGAGCAGTACTTC.

The rearrangement joins TRBV30 to TRBJ1-2; D remains unclear. The CDR3 has 12 residues. Looked up from germline, CDR1 is GTSNPN and CDR2 is SVGIG (reference sequence). V was pared by 0 bases and J by 4 bases, with 6 bases between. The DNA for the CDR3 is TGTGCCTGGAGTGTTTCAGGCTATGGCTACACCTTC. This codes for CAWSVSGYGYTF.

Ten or more counts support this clonotype. The CDR3 bases are TGTGCCAGCTCACAATACACCAGGGATCATAATGAAAAACTGTTTTTT. Translation: CASSQYTRDHNEKLFF. This chain joins TRBV18 and TRBJ1-4; maybe TRBD1 (5 bases). The CDR3 runs 16 residues. Trimming stripped 4 bases from V and 4 bases from J, with 16 bases between. Germline assignment: CDR1 KGHSH and CDR2 LQKENI.

This clonotype was seen ten or more times. The chain joins TRBV7-9 to TRBJ2-1, with 14 positions matching TRBD2. The germline V gene encodes CDR1 SEHNR and CDR2 FQNEAQ (reference sequence). Unmatched junction bases numbered 2, after V lost 4 bases and J lost 0 bases. The CDR3 consists of 17 residues. The CDR3 reads CASSSGTSGSSYNEQFF. The CDR3 DNA reads TGTGCCAGCAGCTCCGGGACTAGCGGGAGCTCCTACAATGAGCAGTTCTTC.

V gene TRBV4-3 combines with J gene TRBJ2-3; maybe TRBD2 (6 bases). The CDR3 is 15 residues long. V lost 0 bases and J 9 bases, leaving 16 bases between the germline ends. Germline CDR1 reads LGHNA; CDR2 reads YSLEER. The CDR3 nucleotides read TGCGCCAGCAGCCAAGATAGACTAGAGAGACACACGCAGTATTTT. It codes for CASSQDRLERHTQYF.

This clonotype was recorded at least ten times. The chain couples TRBV3-1 to TRBJ2-1; D gene uncertain. Trimming shortened V by 1 base and J by 0 bases, and 7 bases separated the two germline ends. Germline-derived CDR1 and CDR2 are LGHDT and YNNKEL (reference sequence). CDR3 size: 15 residues. The CDR3 sequence: CASSQAWSSYNEQFF. The CDR3 region has the DNA TGTGCCAGCAGCCAAGCCTGGAGCTCCTACAATGAGCAGTTCTTC.

This clonotype was found many times. This chain joins TRBV9 and TRBJ2-7, with TRBD1 as a possible D gene (6 bases). Germline V gene sequence: CDR1 SGDLS, CDR2 YYNGEE. CDR3 size: 12 residues. V gave up 4 bases and J gave up 7 bases, with 12 bases separating them. The CDR3 sequence: CASSPNTGEQYF. The CDR3 region has the DNA TGTGCCAGCAGCCCAAATACAGGGGAGCAGTACTTC.

This clonotype has only a few counts. This sequence may be a read error, since a much larger clone differs from it by one base. The CDR3 nucleotides are TGCGCCAGCGGCTTGGCCTTTTGCTGCGATGAGCAGTTCTTC. It specifies CASGLAFCCDEQFF. The chain recombines TRBV5-1 with TRBJ2-1; no clear D gene. The CDR3 is made up of 14 amino acids. The germline CDR1 and CDR2 sequences are SGHRS and YFSETQ.

This clonotype was picked up many times. The CDR3: CASSVAASGEQYF. DNA of the CDR3: TGTGCCAGCAGCGTAGCAGCTAGCGGGGAGCAGTACTTC. The genes are TRBV9 and TRBJ2-7; 8 nucleotides line up with TRBD2. Germline V gives CDR1 SGDLS, CDR2 YYNGEE. The CDR3 loop spans 13 amino acids. V shed 0 bases, J shed 7 bases, and the junction held 3 bases outside the gene matches.

This clonotype has a count of ten or more. The J gene is TRBJ2-7, the V gene TRBV20-1; 10 bases agree with TRBD1. The CDR3 consists of 15 residues. From germline, CDR1 is DFQATT and CDR2 SNEGSKA (reference sequence). After removal of 3 bases from V and 2 bases from J, the junction contained 7 bases not matched to a gene. The CDR3 loop is CSASATGTGAYEQYF. In DNA form, the CDR3 reads TGCAGTGCTAGTGCAACCGGGACAGGGGCCTACGAGCAGTACTTC.

This clonotype has ten or more counts. The chain has TRBV25-1 and TRBJ1-2, with D maybe TRBD1 (5 bases). CDR1 and CDR2 (germline): MGHDK, SYGVNS. This CDR3 comprises 13 residues. V was shortened by 4 bases and J by 5 bases, with 11 bases between the two germline ends. Here the CDR3 reads CASSGMSGYGYTF. The CDR3 DNA reads as TGTGCCAGCAGTGGGATGTCAGGGTATGGCTACACCTTC.

This clonotype was detected many times. The chain employs TRBV20-1 and TRBJ2-1; either TRBD1 or TRBD2 may supply D (5 bases each). The CDR3 totals 15 residues. V was pared by 0 bases and J by 4 bases, with 13 bases between. In germline, CDR1 is DFQATT, CDR2 SNEGSKA (reference sequence). The CDR3 sequence: CSARDRGERYNEQFF. In DNA, the CDR3 is TGCAGTGCTAGAGATCGAGGGGAGAGGTACAATGAGCAGTTCTTC.

This clonotype was detected ten times or more. The gene calls are TRBV9 and TRBJ2-2; D tentatively fits TRBD1 or TRBD2 (7 bases each). CDR3 length: 15 residues. Germline V lookup: CDR1 SGDLS, CDR2 YYNGEE. V was cut by 3 bases and J by 6 bases, with 15 bases left in between. This CDR3 is CASSASGGVPGELFF. The CDR3 DNA follows: TGTGCCAGCAGCGCCTCAGGGGGGGTGCCCGGGGAGCTGTTTTTT.

This clonotype was detected many times. V is TRBV7-9 and J is TRBJ1-5; D is uncertain. V shed 6 bases and J shed 1 base, with 10 bases lying between them. CDR1 and CDR2 from the germline V gene are SEHNR and FQNEAQ (reference sequence). The CDR3 has 14 residues. CDR3: CASSYTGSNQPQHF. The CDR3 DNA is TGTGCCAGCAGTTACACGGGGAGCAATCAGCCCCAGCATTTT. Using reference TRBV7-9 and TRBJ1-5 for the parts outside the CDR3, the full variable domain is DTGVSQNPRHKITKRGQNVTFRCDPISEHNRLYWYRQTLGQGPEFLTYFQNEAQLEKSRLLSDRFSAERPKGSFSTLEIQRTEQGDSAMYLCASSYTGSNQPQHFGDGTRLSIL.

This clonotype was counted at least ten times. V and J are TRBV4-1 and TRBJ2-1, with a tentative D call TRBD2 (6 bases). CDR3 size: 14 residues. V lost 4 bases and J lost 7, with 14 bases in between. The V gene's germline CDR1 is MGHRA and CDR2 YSYEKL. The CDR3 here is CASSLRTMGNEQFF. In nucleotides, the CDR3 is TGCGCCAGCAGCCTAAGGACTATGGGGAATGAGCAGTTCTTC.

This clonotype has a count of ten or more. The rearrangement uses TRBV3-1 and TRBJ2-7; D is perhaps TRBD1 or TRBD2 (5 bases each). The V end was cut by 0 bases, the J end by 4 bases, with 19 bases between. Germline CDR1 is LGHDT and CDR2 is YNNKEL (reference sequence). CDR3 length equals 17 residues. CDR3 in DNA: TGTGCCAGCAGCCAAGATGGTGTTGGGGCAGGGACGTACGAGCAGTACTTC. Its translation: CASSQDGVGAGTYEQYF.

This clonotype has a count of ten or more. This chain links TRBV5-1 with TRBJ1-1; D possibly corresponds to TRBD1 (6 bases). V was cut by 4 bases and J by 5 bases, with 15 bases left in between. Looked up from germline, CDR1 is SGHRS and CDR2 is YFSETQ. This CDR3 comprises 14 residues. CDR3 in amino acids: CASSAQGSWTEAFF. CDR3 coding DNA: TGCGCCAGCAGCGCCCAGGGGTCTTGGACTGAAGCTTTCTTT.

There are many counts of this clonotype. The rearrangement links TRBV12-3 or TRBV12-4 to TRBJ1-1; D is ambiguous. The CDR3 totals 14 residues. Deletions cut 6 bases from V and 5 bases from J, with 16 bases between. The CDR3 reads CASSLDLVATEAFF. CDR3 bases: TGTGCCAGCAGCCTCGATTTGGTTGCGACTGAAGCTTTCTTT.

This clonotype has at least ten counts. The rearrangement uses TRBV20-1 and TRBJ2-1, with TRBD2 matching over 8 bases. Germline V lookup: CDR1 DFQATT, CDR2 SNEGSKA (reference sequence). This CDR3 is 16 amino acids long. J gave up 2 bases and V 4 bases, and 10 bases lay outside the gene matches. This CDR3 reads CSATAIGGRTYNEQFF. The CDR3 coding sequence is TGCAGTGCTACGGCCATTGGCGGGAGGACCTACAATGAGCAGTTCTTC.

This clonotype was detected ten times or more. The chain couples TRBV5-1 to TRBJ2-2, with 9 bases fitting TRBD2. Germline loops: CDR1 SGHRS, CDR2 YFSETQ. The CDR3 totals 19 residues. Trimming took 2 bases from V and 6 from J; bases not matched to a gene: 17. As DNA, the CDR3 is TGCGCCAGCAGCTTCCCGAACGACTTAGTAGCGGGAGTTCCCGGGGAGCTGTTTTTT. Translated, it gives CASSFPNDLVAGVPGELFF. Complete variable domain (other parts from reference TRBV5-1 and TRBJ2-2): KAGVTQTPRYLIKTRGQQVTLSCSPISGHRSVSWYQQTPGQGLQFLFEYFSETQRNKGNFPGRFSGRQFSNSRSEMNVSTLELGDSALYLCASSFPNDLVAGVPGELFFGEGSRLTVL.

The sample holds many counts of this clonotype. The chain links TRBV28 to TRBJ2-1; TRBD1 aligns across 9 bases. V dropped 2 bases and J dropped 9; count of bases not matched to a gene: 8. The CDR3 has 15 residues. In germline, CDR1 is MDHEN, CDR2 SYDVKM. The CDR3 spells CASSLLRDREGEQFF. DNA of the CDR3: TGTGCCAGCAGTTTACTCCGGGACAGGGAGGGTGAGCAGTTCTTC.

This clonotype has ten or more counts. V is TRBV20-1 and J is TRBJ2-2; 14 bases agree with TRBD2. After removal of 0 bases from V and 4 bases from J, the junction contained 4 bases not matched to a gene. The CDR3 spans 17 residues. The germline V gene encodes CDR1 DFQATT and CDR2 SNEGSKA (reference sequence). The CDR3 spells CSAREGGLAGGTGELFF. CDR3 DNA sequence: TGCAGTGCTAGAGAAGGCGGACTAGCGGGAGGCACCGGGGAGCTGTTTTTT.

Notes on this clonotype: A read error is possible here, since a much larger clone lies one base away. The chain links TRBV6-6 to TRBJ2-1; D remains unclear. Germline CDR1 MNHNY, CDR2 SVGAGI (reference sequence). CDR3 length: 11 amino acids. DNA for the CDR3: TGTGACAGCAGTTCAGGCAATGAGCAGTTCTTC. The encoded protein is CDSSSGNEQFF.

This clonotype was seen a handful of times. This may be a read error, as it is one base from a much larger clone. The rearrangement uses TRBV7-2 and TRBJ2-1, with 10 bases lining up with TRBD1. Germline loops: CDR1 SGHTA, CDR2 FQGNSA. There are 14 residues in the CDR3. As DNA, the CDR3 is TGTGCCAGCAGCGAGGACAGGGGGGACAATGCGCAGTTCTTC. It codes for CASSEDRGDNAQFF.

As for this clonotype: A read error may account for a junction end that differs from germline. The genes are TRBV6-6 and TRBJ2-1; no definite D call. The CDR3 contains 13 residues. Germline lookup yields CDR1 MNHNY and CDR2 SVGAGI (reference sequence). The DNA for the CDR3 is TGTGCCGCCTGGGTTCGCTCCTACAATGCGCAGTTCTTC. Its translation: CAAWVRSYNAQFF.

This clonotype has just a few counts. A clone one base away is much larger, so this may be a read error. The chain employs TRBV6-2 or TRBV6-3 and TRBJ2-1; no clear D. Germline CDR1 reads MNHEY; CDR2 reads SVGEGT. This CDR3 spans 11 amino acids. The CDR3 region has the DNA TGTGACAGCAGTTACTTCAATGAGCAGTTCTTC. This encodes CDSSYFNEQFF.